The 29 T cell receptor beta chains presented below share a single source sample, sequenced in a study of CD8+ T cells in alopecia areata. Treatment noted: oral pan-JAK inhibitor, 5-10 mg twice daily. It was cDNA, reverse transcribed from extracted RNA, that served as the sequencing template. Clones were read by immunoSEQ multiplex PCR, and TCRdb kept only the in-frame ones, dropping some. Of under 200,000 clones listed, under 70% are singletons. This specimen consisted of CD4+ T cells sorted from blood, obtained at week 4, from a patient treated with tofacitinib. These receptors were collected from a human donor with alopecia areata.

This clone was counted a single time. This chain links TRBV2 with TRBJ1-1; 11 bases match TRBD1. This CDR3 region has 14 residues. Germline CDR1 reads SNHLY; CDR2 reads FYNNEI. V was pared by 7 bases and J by 6 bases, with 7 bases of the junction left unmatched. The CDR3 sequence is CASTGQGARAEAFF. In DNA form, the CDR3 reads TGTGCCAGCACCGGACAGGGGGCGCGTGCTGAAGCTTTCTTT.

The chain combines TRBV18 with TRBJ2-3; 12 bases fit TRBD2. There are 16 residues in the CDR3. The trim removed 5 bases at V and 4 bases at J, leaving 7 bases unmatched. Germline V gene lookup returns CDR1 KGHSH and CDR2 LQKENI. The CDR3 region is CASSGSLAGGPDTQYF. CDR3 bases: TGTGCCAGCTCAGGATCACTAGCGGGGGGTCCAGATACGCAGTATTTT.

This clone was detected only once. The CDR3 DNA sequence: TGCAGCGCCGGGAGCACAGATACGCAGTATTTT. This codes for CSAGSTDTQYF. The chain employs TRBV29-1 and TRBJ2-3; D unresolved. This CDR3 comprises 11 residues. The V and J ends lost 7 bases and 0 bases respectively, with 5 bases between them. Looked up from germline, CDR1 is SQVTM and CDR2 is ANQGSEA.

There are a few counts of this clone. Germline and junction disagree at one end, which may indicate a read error. V and J are TRBV29-1 and TRBJ2-7; D call uncertain. The CDR3 spans 12 residues. Germline CDR1 SQVTM, CDR2 ANQGSEA. The CDR3: CSVEENAYEQYF. CDR3 coding DNA: TGCAGCGTAGAAGAGAATGCCTACGAGCAGTACTTC.

The gene calls are TRBV11-2 and TRBJ1-6; 10 nucleotides align to TRBD1. The CDR3 runs 18 residues. Per germline, CDR1 SGHAT and CDR2 FQNNGV. With V trimmed by 5 bases and J by 6 bases, 13 bases remained unmatched. The CDR3 DNA is TGTGCCAGCAGCCGAGTCGGTCGGACAGGGGGACGTAATTCACCCCTCCACTTT. It codes for CASSRVGRTGGRNSPLHF.

With respect to this clone: Other DNA sequences of this sample code for an identical CDR3. The chain uses TRBV7-2 and TRBJ2-5, with no clear D. Germline CDR1 SGHTA, CDR2 FQGNSA. CDR3 length: 13 amino acids. Trimming left V 3 bases short and J 4 bases short, with 9 bases between. The CDR3 coding sequence is TGTGCCAGCAGCTTGAGCCTCGGAGAGACCCAGTACTTC. This encodes CASSLSLGETQYF.

This chain links TRBV6-6 with TRBJ2-7; D unresolved. The V and J ends lost 5 bases and 4 bases respectively, with 6 bases between them. The CDR3 runs 11 residues. From germline, CDR1 is MNHNY and CDR2 SVGAGI (reference sequence). The CDR3 is CASSPQYEQYF. The CDR3 bases are TGTGCCAGCAGTCCTCAGTACGAGCAGTACTTC.

This clone was counted a few times. J is TRBJ1-3 and V is TRBV10-3; 9 bases match TRBD1. The V and J ends lost 5 bases and 3 bases, in that order; junction bases with no gene match: 2. The CDR3 sequence is 14 residues long. CDR1 and CDR2 (germline): ENHRY, SYGVKD. CDR3 residues: CAISPGQGGNTIYF. The CDR3 coding sequence is TGTGCCATCAGTCCGGGACAGGGTGGAAACACCATATATTTT.

V gene TRBV10-3 combines with J gene TRBJ2-5; tentatively, D is TRBD1 or TRBD2 (5 bases each). The CDR3 is 13 amino acids. The germline V gene has CDR1 ENHRY and CDR2 SYGVKD. The germline V and J ends were trimmed by 3 bases and 5 bases, with 10 bases remaining between them. As DNA, the CDR3 is TGTGCCATCAGTGATTCCGGGACGGAGACCCAGTACTTC. This gives the protein CAISDSGTETQYF.

This clone has only one observation. V is TRBV4-3 and J is TRBJ1-6; possible D gene TRBD1, 6 bases. Trimming shortened V by 4 bases and J by 8 bases, and 15 bases separated the two germline ends. Germline V lookup: CDR1 LGHNA, CDR2 YSLEER. The CDR3 spans 15 residues. The CDR3 coding sequence is TGCGCCAGCAGCCGATCCGGGACAAGGTATTCACCCCTCCACTTT. It is translated as CASSRSGTRYSPLHF.

The chain is built from TRBV2 and TRBJ2-7; no firm D call. From germline, CDR1 is SNHLY and CDR2 FYNNEI. Between the trimmed V and J ends, which lost 6 bases and 2 bases, there was a span of 14 bases. The CDR3 totals 14 residues. The CDR3 sequence is CASSPRQAPYEQYF. The CDR3 coding sequence is TGTGCCAGCAGCCCCCGGCAGGCCCCCTACGAGCAGTACTTC.

As regards this clone: This sample also contains other DNA sequences that code for the same CDR3. The chain couples TRBV30 to TRBJ2-3; TRBD2 matches 7 bases. The length of the CDR3 is 13 residues. V shed 0 bases and J 3 bases; nucleotides not matched to a gene: 0. Germline V gene lookup returns CDR1 GTSNPN and CDR2 SVGIG (reference sequence). CDR3 amino acids: CAWSVGGTDTQYF. Here the CDR3 DNA reads TGTGCCTGGAGTGTGGGGGGGACAGATACGCAGTATTTT.

This rearrangement joins TRBV13 to TRBJ2-7; no reliable D call. CDR1 and CDR2 (germline): PRHDT, FYEKMQ (reference sequence). Trimming pared 4 bases from V and 4 bases from J, leaving 8 bases between. This CDR3 region has 12 residues. The CDR3 region has the DNA TGTGCCAGCAGCTCAACAGCTTACGAGCAGTACTTC. Residues: CASSSTAYEQYF.

In this sample, this clone turned up many times. This CDR3 is CAWSPSGAYGANVLTF. CDR3 nucleotides: TGTGCCTGGAGCCCTAGCGGGGCCTACGGGGCCAACGTCCTGACTTTC. This chain joins TRBV30 and TRBJ2-6, with 9 bases identical to TRBD2. The V segment lost 3 bases and the J segment 4 bases; nucleotides outside the gene matches: 7. Germline V CDR1 and CDR2: GTSNPN, SVGIG (reference sequence). The CDR3 runs 16 residues.

The chain recombines TRBV5-6 with TRBJ2-5; D tentatively fits TRBD1 or TRBD2 (5 bases each). Germline-derived CDR1 and CDR2 are SGHDT and YYEEEE. Deletions cut 5 bases from V and 1 base from J, with 18 bases between. CDR3 length equals 16 residues. DNA of the CDR3: TGTGCCAGCAGTTCGAACGATCCGGGACCCCAAGAGACCCAGTACTTC. This sequence encodes CASSSNDPGPQETQYF.

The V and J genes are TRBV6-5 and TRBJ1-2, with D unresolved. The CDR3 has 13 residues. Germline V gives CDR1 MNHEY, CDR2 SVGAGI. Trimming cost V 6 bases and J 0 bases, with 8 bases left between them. CDR3 loop: CASRETANYGYTF. The CDR3 DNA reads TGTGCCAGCAGAGAAACAGCTAACTATGGCTACACCTTC.

The chain is built from TRBV11-1 and TRBJ2-5; no clear D gene. Trimming took 5 bases from V and 2 from J, leaving 6 bases between them. The CDR3 covers 12 residues. The germline CDR1 and CDR2 sequences are SGHAT and FQDESV (reference sequence). CDR3 protein: CASSGRQETQYF. CDR3 in DNA: TGTGCCAGCAGCGGCAGGCAAGAGACCCAGTACTTC.

This clone has only a few counts. The rearrangement links TRBV29-1 to TRBJ2-7; D remains ambiguous. Germline V gene lookup returns CDR1 SQVTM and CDR2 ANQGSEA. The CDR3 spans 13 residues. Trimming stripped 5 bases from V and 0 bases from J, with 11 bases between. The CDR3 DNA follows: TGCAGCGTTTTTGTGTCCCTCTCCTACGAGCAGTACTTC. Amino acid sequence: CSVFVSLSYEQYF.

The V gene is TRBV25-1, the J gene TRBJ2-7; D call uncertain. The CDR3 consists of 10 residues. Trimming took off 0 bases at V and 6 bases at J, with 0 bases between the two ends. CDR1 and CDR2 from the germline V gene are MGHDK and SYGVNS. The CDR3 loop is CASSEYEQYF. The DNA for the CDR3 is TGTGCCAGCAGTGAATACGAGCAGTACTTC.

V and J are TRBV9 and TRBJ2-5; 7 bases are a match to TRBD1. V trimming: 4 bases; J trimming: 2 bases; junction bases outside the gene matches: 8. Germline V lookup: CDR1 SGDLS, CDR2 YYNGEE. The CDR3 loop spans 15 amino acids. CDR3: CASSPRTGHQETQYF. The CDR3 DNA reads TGTGCCAGCAGCCCTCGGACAGGACATCAAGAGACCCAGTACTTC.

The genes are TRBV2 and TRBJ1-4; D uncertain. This CDR3 is 12 amino acids long. The germline V and J ends were trimmed by 4 bases and 5 bases, with 5 bases remaining between them. Germline V gene sequence: CDR1 SNHLY, CDR2 FYNNEI. The CDR3 DNA sequence: TGTGCCAGCAGTGCGCCCAATGAAAAACTGTTTTTT. It translates to CASSAPNEKLFF.

The chain couples TRBV15 to TRBJ2-5, with D possibly being TRBD1 (6 bases). The CDR3 loop spans 12 amino acids. V was clipped by 5 bases and J by 5 bases, with 9 bases between them. Germline-derived CDR1 and CDR2 are LNHNV and YYDKDF (reference sequence). CDR3 loop: CATSGRGETQYF. CDR3 in DNA: TGTGCCACCAGCGGAAGGGGGGAGACCCAGTACTTC.

V is TRBV7-3 and J is TRBJ2-3, with a tentative D call TRBD1 (6 bases). This CDR3 spans 18 amino acids. Trimming left V 0 bases short and J 0 bases short, with 16 bases between. Germline CDR1 SGHTA, CDR2 FQGTGA. The CDR3 bases are TGTGCCAGCAGCTTAACGGGGCGAGGGGGATCTAGCACAGATACGCAGTATTTT. It specifies CASSLTGRGGSSTDTQYF.

The J gene is TRBJ1-3, the V gene TRBV15; D unresolved. Germline V gene lookup returns CDR1 LNHNV and CDR2 YYDKDF (reference sequence). CDR3 length equals 12 residues. V was cut by 8 bases and J by 3 bases, with 8 bases left in between. In DNA form, the CDR3 reads TGTGCCACCTCGCCACTTGGAAACACCATATATTTT. It specifies CATSPLGNTIYF.

This chain connects TRBV7-9 to TRBJ2-5; D call uncertain. CDR1 is SEHNR, CDR2 FQNEAQ, per germline (reference sequence). The CDR3 has 11 residues. Trimming removed 0 bases at V and 9 bases at J, with 5 bases between. The CDR3 nucleotides are TGTGCCAGCAGCTTAGCGGTGGCCCAGTACTTC. Protein: CASSLAVAQYF.

This clone was detected a few times. The V call is TRBV7-9, the J call TRBJ1-1; a weak D match, TRBD1 (5 bases). The CDR3 contains 13 residues. Germline lookup yields CDR1 SEHNR and CDR2 FQNEAQ (reference sequence). V lost 5 bases, J lost 5 bases, and 12 bases lay in between. CDR3 in DNA: TGTGCCAGCAGCGCACAGGAACGGACTGAAGCTTTCTTT. Protein: CASSAQERTEAFF. The whole variable domain, filled in from reference TRBV7-9 and TRBJ1-1, reads DTGVSQNPRHKITKRGQNVTFRCDPISEHNRLYWYRQTLGQGPEFLTYFQNEAQLEKSRLLSDRFSAERPKGSFSTLEIQRTEQGDSAMYLCASSAQERTEAFFGQGTRLTVV.

About this clone itself: The junction differs from germline at one of its ends, possibly a read error. The chain is built from TRBV7-7 and TRBJ2-2; 10 nucleotides agree with TRBD1. Germline V gene sequence: CDR1 SSHAT, CDR2 FNYEAQ (reference sequence). The CDR3 is 15 amino acids. CDR3 region: CASSLGQGLGGELFF. The CDR3 DNA follows: TGTGCTAGCAGCCTGGGACAGGGGCTCGGCGGGGAGCTGTTTTTT.

This sequence joins TRBV9 and TRBJ2-3; TRBD2 matches at 13 bases. This CDR3 comprises 17 residues. The V gene's germline CDR1 is SGDLS and CDR2 YYNGEE. The J segment lost 6 bases and the V segment lost 4 bases, leaving 11 bases of the junction unmatched. CDR3 loop: CASSFPPGTSGADTQYF. CDR3 nucleotide sequence: TGTGCCAGCAGCTTTCCTCCCGGGACTAGCGGGGCGGATACGCAGTATTTT. Complete variable domain (other parts from reference TRBV9 and TRBJ2-3): DSGVTQTPKHLITATGQRVTLRCSPRSGDLSVYWYQQSLDQGLQFLIQYYNGEERAKGNILERFSAQQFPDLHSELNLSSLELGDSALYFCASSFPPGTSGADTQYFGPGTRLTVL.

This clone was counted only a few times. The rearrangement uses TRBV7-9 and TRBJ2-3; 8 nucleotides line up with TRBD1. Germline assignment: CDR1 SEHNR and CDR2 FQNEAQ (reference sequence). This CDR3 comprises 16 residues. The V gene end was trimmed by 5 bases and the J gene end by 0 bases; junction bases not matched to a gene: 7. CDR3 sequence reads: CASSPLWTGSTDTQYF. CDR3 nucleotides: TGTGCCAGCAGCCCCCTATGGACAGGGAGCACAGATACGCAGTATTTT.